The 23 T cell receptor beta chains in this list originate from one sample, sequenced in a study of circulating CD8 cells and anti-PD-1 response in melanoma (dated by TCRdb to the early 2020s). The sequencer listed for this sample is NextSeq 500. The QIAseq Immune Repertoire RNA Library Kit, Human TCR Panel was used to prepare TCR libraries from approximately 15 ng of total RNA. TCRdb redid the processing of the public reads, applying fastp at Q25 and MiXCR, and retained in-frame beta chains. When rows share a CDR3 protein, they turn into one entry using the most common DNA and genes. In all, the sample holds 350 to 550 distinct CDR3 sequences, and 5% to 6.5% of those were seen once. Of the sample, approximately 41% is held by the ten largest clones. A BD FACSAria II cell sorter was used to sort four subsets, defined by PD-1 and/or TIGIT, from live CD3+CD8+TCRalphabeta+ cells. The source was CD8+ T cells from PBMCs, collected at baseline or after one month of anti-PD-1 therapy (not recorded which). Source of these receptors: a human donor with melanoma.

This clonotype ranks as medium-sized. The chain joins TRBV29-1 to TRBJ1-4; 7 nucleotides agree with TRBD1. V lost 5 bases, J lost 6 bases, and 6 bases stayed unmatched. CDR1 SQVTM and CDR2 ANQGSEA come from the germline V gene. The CDR3 covers 13 residues. The DNA for the CDR3 is TGCAGCGTTCGAAGGGGGCTGGATGAAAAACTGTTTTTT. The encoded protein is CSVRRGLDEKLFF.

Comment on this clonotype: Mismatch with germline at one junction end may stem from a read error. In DNA form, the CDR3 reads TGTGCCGGTTCCCCTAGCGGGGGGACACATACGCAGTATTTC. As protein: CAGSPSGGTHTQYF. This rearrangement joins TRBV6-2 or TRBV6-3 to TRBJ2-3, with TRBD2 identical over 11 bases. This CDR3 is built from 14 residues. Germline V gives CDR1 MNHEY, CDR2 SVGEGT.

By proportion, this clonotype is large. The chain combines TRBV5-1 with TRBJ2-1, with D tentatively TRBD1 (7 bases). Germline loops: CDR1 SGHRS, CDR2 YFSETQ. The CDR3 is 14 residues long. V was clipped by 0 bases and J by 7 bases, with 11 bases between them. This CDR3 reads CASSLEGAGNEQFF. CDR3 sequence (DNA): TGCGCCAGCAGCTTGGAGGGGGCGGGAAATGAGCAGTTCTTC.

This clonotype is judged large. The rearrangement uses TRBV28 and TRBJ2-1; D ambiguous. CDR3 length: 13 amino acids. Germline CDR1 is MDHEN and CDR2 is SYDVKM. V shed 7 bases and J shed 8 bases, with 15 bases lying between them. CDR3 in DNA: TGTGCCAGCACCCCTCTGGCGTCGGATGAGCAGTTCTTC. Its translation is CASTPLASDEQFF.

This clonotype is medium-sized (0.01 to 0.1%) within its sample. V and J are TRBV2 and TRBJ2-7; 7 nucleotides align to TRBD1. This CDR3 contains 14 residues. Unmatched junction bases numbered 11, after V lost 7 bases and J lost 5 bases. Germline V lookup: CDR1 SNHLY, CDR2 FYNNEI. CDR3 sequence (DNA): TGTGCCAGCAATATAATGACAGGGAAGAACGAGCAGTACTTC. Translating it yields CASNIMTGKNEQYF.

In its sample, this clonotype ranks as large. The chain is built from TRBV2 and TRBJ2-1, with 7 bases fitting TRBD1. There are 12 residues in the CDR3. Trimming cost V 11 bases and J 2 bases; bases outside gene matches: 3. The germline CDR1 and CDR2 sequences are SNHLY and FYNNEI. CDR3 bases: TGTGCCGAGGGACAGCCCTACAATGAGCAGTTCTTC. It yields the protein CAEGQPYNEQFF.

Relative to its sample, this clonotype is medium-sized. The rearrangement links TRBV2 to TRBJ2-5, with 7 bases that match TRBD2. The V gene end was trimmed by 3 bases and the J gene end by 2 bases; junction bases not matched to a gene: 6. This CDR3 contains 15 residues. In germline, CDR1 is SNHLY, CDR2 FYNNEI. CDR3 protein: CASSETSLNQETQYF. As DNA, the CDR3 is TGTGCCAGCAGTGAGACTAGCTTGAATCAAGAGACCCAGTACTTC. Full variable domain (missing parts from reference TRBV2 and TRBJ2-5): EPEVTQTPSHQVTQMGQEVILRCVPISNHLYFYWYRQILGQKVEFLVSFYNNEISEKSEIFDDQFSVERPDGSNFTLKIRSTKLEDSAMYFCASSETSLNQETQYFGPGTRLLVL.

This clonotype is large (0.1 to 1%) within its sample. The chain is built from TRBV27 and TRBJ2-1; D unclear. CDR1 MNHEY and CDR2 SMNVEV come from the germline V gene (reference sequence). The CDR3 is made up of 14 amino acids. V was cut by 5 bases and J by 5 bases, with 13 bases left in between. The CDR3 loop reads CASSPAGPHNEQFF. The CDR3 DNA reads TGTGCCAGCAGTCCGGCTGGACCTCACAATGAGCAGTTCTTC.

Within the sample, this clonotype is medium-sized. The genes are TRBV19 and TRBJ2-2; 8 bases fit TRBD1. V trimming: 10 bases; J trimming: 6 bases; junction bases outside the gene matches: 4. This CDR3 is built from 12 residues. The germline CDR1 and CDR2 sequences are LNHDA and SQIVND (reference sequence). CDR3 nucleotide sequence: TGTGCCACTCAGACAGGGGCCGGGGAGCTGTTTTTT. Protein product: CATQTGAGELFF.

To note about this clonotype: An end of the junction does not agree with germline; a read error may underlie this. This chain connects TRBV12-3 or TRBV12-4 to TRBJ2-3; TRBD2 aligns across 9 bases. The CDR3 totals 18 residues. CDR3 protein: CASSLGASGVSGTGTQYF. The CDR3 nucleotides are TGTGCCAGCAGTTTAGGGGCTAGCGGGGTGAGTGGCACAGGTACGCAGTATTTC.

By proportion, this clonotype is large. The gene calls are TRBV19 and TRBJ1-1; D not resolved. Trimming shortened V by 2 bases and J by 2 bases, and 9 bases separated the two germline ends. Germline V gene sequence: CDR1 LNHDA, CDR2 SQIVND (reference sequence). The CDR3 extends over 14 amino acids. As DNA, the CDR3 is TGTGCCAGTAGTATAAAGGCAGGTAACACTGAAGCTTTCTTT. Translated: CASSIKAGNTEAFF.

This clonotype is labeled as large. The chain joins TRBV27 to TRBJ2-3, with a possible D match to TRBD2 (6 bases). Germline-derived CDR1 and CDR2 are MNHEY and SMNVEV (reference sequence). Trimming removed 2 bases at V and 3 bases at J, with 6 bases between. The CDR3 is 13 amino acids. This CDR3 is CASSLGGTDTQYF. The CDR3 coding sequence is TGTGCCAGCAGTTTAGGGGGGACAGATACGCAGTATTTT.

By sample share, this clonotype is large. The rearrangement links TRBV18 to TRBJ2-5; maybe TRBD1 (7 bases). CDR3 length equals 14 residues. V lost 6 bases and J 5 bases, leaving 16 bases between the germline ends. Germline CDR1 is KGHSH and CDR2 is LQKENI. CDR3 DNA sequence: TGTGCCAGCTCCCGGGACAGAGGAGGGGAGACCCAGTACTTC. Protein: CASSRDRGGETQYF. Filled out from reference TRBV18 and TRBJ2-5, the complete variable domain reads NAGVMQNPRHLVRRRGQEARLRCSPMKGHSHVYWYRQLPEEGLKFMVYLQKENIIDESGMPKERFSAEFPKEGPSILRIQQVVRGDSAAYFCASSRDRGGETQYFGPGTRLLVL.

This clonotype is large. CDR3 amino acids: CASSLWTGGQVEAFF. In DNA form, the CDR3 reads TGTGCCAGCAGTTTGTGGACAGGGGGGCAGGTTGAAGCTTTCTTT. The chain employs TRBV2 and TRBJ1-1, with 10 bases matching TRBD1. CDR3 length equals 15 residues. J gave up 7 bases and V 5 bases, and 10 bases lay outside the gene matches. CDR1 is SNHLY, CDR2 FYNNEI, per germline.

This clonotype is deemed large. The gene calls are TRBV25-1 and TRBJ2-2; TRBD1 matches 7 bases. The CDR3 is made up of 13 amino acids. The V and J ends lost 4 bases and 6 bases, in that order; junction bases with no gene match: 2. CDR1 and CDR2 from the germline V gene are MGHDK and SYGVNS. As DNA, the CDR3 is TGTGCCAGCAGTGGAGGGGGCCCCGGGGAGCTGTTTTTT. This gives the protein CASSGGGPGELFF.

This clonotype is termed large (0.1 to 1%). The V gene is TRBV7-2, the J gene TRBJ1-2; the D gene is possibly TRBD1 (6 bases). The CDR3 length is 15 residues. Trimming left V 3 bases short and J 5 bases short, with 16 bases between. Looked up from germline, CDR1 is SGHTA and CDR2 is FQGNSA. This CDR3 is CASSFGGALGYGYTF. The CDR3 nucleotides read TGTGCCAGCAGCTTCGGGGGGGCCCTGGGTTATGGCTACACCTTC.

Concerning this clonotype: With a much larger clone just one base away, this may be a read error. This is likely a read error, given that the CDR3 carries no conserved phenylalanine or tryptophan at its end. The gene calls are TRBV6-6 and TRBJ2-7; D is ambiguous. The CDR3 sequence is 15 residues long. The V gene lost 0 bases and the J gene lost 6 bases, with 15 bases spanning the gap. The germline V gene has CDR1 MNHNY and CDR2 SVGAGI (reference sequence). The DNA for the CDR3 is TGTGCCAGCAGTTACTCATTGCCCCCCGGCGGCGAGCAGTACTCC. It translates to CASSYSLPPGGEQYS.

By share of the sample, this clonotype is large. The chain is built from TRBV19 and TRBJ1-1; maybe TRBD1 (6 bases). The germline gives CDR1 LNHDA, CDR2 SQIVND (reference sequence). The germline V and J ends were trimmed by 6 bases and 6 bases, with 20 bases remaining between them. The CDR3 has 15 amino acids. The CDR3: CASSAVGGILSEAFF. CDR3 nucleotides: TGTGCCAGTAGCGCGGTTGGGGGCATATTATCTGAAGCTTTCTTT.

In its sample, this clonotype was seen a few times. Given a much more abundant clone one base away, this may be a read error. V is TRBV29-1 and J is TRBJ2-7; either TRBD1 or TRBD2 may supply D (5 bases each). The CDR3 length is 12 residues. The V gene's germline CDR1 is SQVTM and CDR2 ANQGSEA. Trimming left V 7 bases short and J 2 bases short, with 12 bases between. The CDR3 is CSAGAGTYEQYF. In DNA, the CDR3 is TGCAGCGCCGGGGCAGGGACCTACGAGCAGTACTTC.

This clonotype is large in the sample. The chain combines TRBV10-2 with TRBJ1-1; the D is unclear. The CDR3 has 10 residues. Germline V lookup: CDR1 WSHSY, CDR2 SAAADI. V lost 8 bases to trimming and J lost 3 bases, with 4 bases between them. CDR3 DNA sequence: TGCGCCAGCGCGGACACTGAAGCTTTCTTT. As protein: CASADTEAFF.

This clonotype qualifies as large. The genes are TRBV2 and TRBJ1-1; 7 bases map to TRBD1. Germline V lookup: CDR1 SNHLY, CDR2 FYNNEI. With 4 bases clipped from V and 0 bases from J, the junction kept 2 bases outside the gene matches. This CDR3 is 14 amino acids long. CDR3 bases: TGTGCCAGCAGTGCGGGACAGATGAACACTGAAGCTTTCTTT. Amino acid sequence: CASSAGQMNTEAFF. Filled out from reference TRBV2 and TRBJ1-1, the complete variable domain reads EPEVTQTPSHQVTQMGQEVILRCVPISNHLYFYWYRQILGQKVEFLVSFYNNEISEKSEIFDDQFSVERPDGSNFTLKIRSTKLEDSAMYFCASSAGQMNTEAFFGQGTRLTVV.

The rearrangement joins TRBV29-1 to TRBJ2-7; D is possibly TRBD2 (7 bases). The CDR3 covers 12 residues. Trimming shortened V by 3 bases and J by 5 bases, and 11 bases separated the two germline ends. Germline V gene sequence: CDR1 SQVTM, CDR2 ANQGSEA. The CDR3 reads CSVDGGADEQYF. The CDR3, as DNA: TGCAGCGTTGATGGGGGGGCCGACGAGCAGTACTTC.

This clonotype is termed medium-sized. V is TRBV27 and J is TRBJ2-1; TRBD2 agrees at 7 bases. The CDR3 extends over 15 amino acids. J lost 0 bases, V lost 6 bases, and 5 bases had no gene match. CDR1 and CDR2 (germline): MNHEY, SMNVEV (reference sequence). CDR3 loop: CASSVWGGSYNEQFF. DNA for the CDR3: TGTGCCAGCAGCGTATGGGGGGGCTCCTACAATGAGCAGTTCTTC.